Sequencing of this T cell receptor (beta chain) was carried out in a study of blood T cells in healthy people across ages. With a J-beta primer mix and a sample-barcoded 5' primer, a second PCR ran 7 to 11 cycles. Using its own MiXCR run on the 5' RACE reads, TCRdb lists one record per CDR3 protein. The sample records hundreds of thousands of distinct CDR3 sequences, about 29% being singletons. V lost 6 bases and J lost 7; bases outside the gene matches: 15. The V gene's germline CDR1 is MNHEY and CDR2 SVGEGT. This CDR3 spans 15 amino acids. These data also featured in a second study, about T cells of mothers and their children.

The chain has TRBV6-2 or TRBV6-3 and TRBJ2-7; TRBD1 agrees at 7 bases. The receptor was isolated from a boy younger than 10 in good health. Sequencing was carried out using blood. In nucleotides, the CDR3 is TGTGCCAGCAGAAGACCGGGACAGCGGCTTGGGGAGCAGTACTTC. Its protein product is CASRRPGQRLGEQYF.